One TCR beta chain is described in this entry. Its antigen remains unidentified. A single record per CDR3 protein comes from TCRdb applying MiXCR to the reads. The sample has around 540,000 distinct CDR3 sequences, more than 30% seen once. The source of the sample is a study of T cell repertoires in cytomegalovirus infection. Whole-study context: The study used recently identified HLA-C-restricted and well-studied HLA-B-restricted CMV epitopes. Indicated by public TCR beta signatures were CMV infection and matching HLA type. Points from the study as a whole: HLA-C-restricted CMV clonotypes gave the most frequent clonotype in two of eight donors. Frequencies of public TCR beta families were cumulated, and this identified carriers of CMV plus the relevant HLA.

Germline V CDR1 and CDR2: SGHRS, YFSETQ. The CDR3 contains 13 residues. Trimming pared 1 base from V and 4 bases from J, leaving 8 bases between. Sequenced material: cultured PBMCs, taken from culture after CMV antigen stimulation. The J gene is TRBJ1-2, the V gene TRBV5-1; no reliable D call. This sequence was found in a human donor in good health (CMV status not recorded). Some clones in this sample may be carry-over from other donors' samples. The CDR3 nucleotides read TGCGCCAGCAGCTTGAATGGGTTCTATGGCTACACCTTC. Protein product: CASSLNGFYGYTF.